This TCR beta chain emerged from a study of regulatory T cells in long-lasting Graves disease. This clonotype was counted between two and nine times. Its specificity is not known. J was trimmed by 6 bases and V by 6 bases; bases with no gene match: 12. Germline CDR1 and CDR2: MNHNS and SASEGT. This CDR3 is 15 amino acids long. The sample's time point: persistent/refractory GD, antithyroid drugs over 5 years with positive TRAb. Construction of the TCR library relied on RNA isolated from PBMCs. Notes on the study in general: Whereas roughly 1,000 public clonotypes were shared by new patients, persistent patients shared more, at 2,741. With persistent disease, TRBV28, TRBJ1-2 and TRBJ2-5 were the favored segments.

According to the study, TCR beta libraries were built with iRepertoire HTBI primers and CDR3-region Arm-PCR. In the original workflow: Identification across samples found fewer than 65 TRBV and some 15 TRBJ segments. TCRdb reanalysed the multiplex PCR reads using MiXCR and keeps one entry per CDR3 protein. TCRdb's processing, not the authors' own work, is the source of the V and J calls. The sample lists 600,000 to 800,000 distinct CDR3 sequences, around 32% seen once, with roughly 41% in the top ten. The V and J genes are TRBV6-1 and TRBJ2-7; TRBD1 aligns across 9 bases. The sample in question was peripheral blood mononuclear cells (PBMCs), obtained when the disease was refractory, from a patient treated with antithyroid drugs. The sequence was collected from a female donor with Graves disease. The CDR3 loop reads CASRDGQGYQSEQYF. In DNA form, the CDR3 reads TGTGCCAGCAGAGACGGACAGGGGTATCAATCCGAGCAGTACTTC.